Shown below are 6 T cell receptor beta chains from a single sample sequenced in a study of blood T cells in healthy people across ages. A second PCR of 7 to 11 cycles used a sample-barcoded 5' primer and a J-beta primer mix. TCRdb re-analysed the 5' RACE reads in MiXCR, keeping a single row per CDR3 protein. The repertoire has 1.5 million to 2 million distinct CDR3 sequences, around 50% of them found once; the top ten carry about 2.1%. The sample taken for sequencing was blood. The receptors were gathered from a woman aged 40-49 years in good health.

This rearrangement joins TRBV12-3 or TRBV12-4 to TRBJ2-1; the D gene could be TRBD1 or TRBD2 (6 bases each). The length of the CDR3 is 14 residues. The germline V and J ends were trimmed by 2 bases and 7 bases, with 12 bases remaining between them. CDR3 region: CASSLWGAGNEQFF. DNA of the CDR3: TGTGCCAGCAGTTTATGGGGGGCCGGGAATGAGCAGTTCTTC.

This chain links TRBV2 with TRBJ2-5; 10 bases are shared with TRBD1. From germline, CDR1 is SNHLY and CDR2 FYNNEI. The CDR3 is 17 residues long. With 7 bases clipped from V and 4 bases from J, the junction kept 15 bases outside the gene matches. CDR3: CASKQGTWTGGGETQYF. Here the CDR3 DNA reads TGTGCCAGCAAACAAGGAACATGGACAGGGGGAGGAGAGACCCAGTACTTC.

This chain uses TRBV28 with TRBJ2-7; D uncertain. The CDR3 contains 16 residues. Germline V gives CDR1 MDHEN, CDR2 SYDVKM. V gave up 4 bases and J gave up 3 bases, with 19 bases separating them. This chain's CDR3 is CASSSPGRSENYEQYF. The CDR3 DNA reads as TGTGCCAGCAGTTCCCCGGGCCGTAGTGAAAACTACGAGCAGTACTTC. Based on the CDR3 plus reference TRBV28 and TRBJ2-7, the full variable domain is DVKVTQSSRYLVKRTGEKVFLECVQDMDHENMFWYRQDPGLGLRLIYFSYDVKMKEKGDIPEGYSVSREKKERFSLILESASTNQTSMYLCASSSPGRSENYEQYFGPGTRLTVT.

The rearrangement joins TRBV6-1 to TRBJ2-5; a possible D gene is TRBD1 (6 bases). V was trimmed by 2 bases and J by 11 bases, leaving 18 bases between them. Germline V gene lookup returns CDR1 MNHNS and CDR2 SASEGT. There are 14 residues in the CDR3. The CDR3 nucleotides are TGTGCCAGCAGTGAAAGGGTAGTCGGAACAGGGCAGTACTTC. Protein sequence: CASSERVVGTGQYF.

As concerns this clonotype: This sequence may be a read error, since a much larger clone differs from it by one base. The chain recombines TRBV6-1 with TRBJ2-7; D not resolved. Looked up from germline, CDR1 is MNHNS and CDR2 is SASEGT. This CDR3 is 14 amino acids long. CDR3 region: CSSSEASNSYEQYF. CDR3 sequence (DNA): TGTTCCAGCAGTGAAGCCTCAAACAGCTACGAGCAGTACTTC.

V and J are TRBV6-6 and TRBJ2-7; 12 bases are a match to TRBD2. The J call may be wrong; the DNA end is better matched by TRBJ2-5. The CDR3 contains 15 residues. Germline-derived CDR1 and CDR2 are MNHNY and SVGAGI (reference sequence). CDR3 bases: TGTGCCAGCAGTAAGACTAGCGGGAGAGCGGAGACCCAGTACTTC. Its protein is CASSKTSGRAETQYF.